The rows below give T cell receptor beta chains drawn from one sample of a study of cytomegalovirus exposure and HLA in healthy donors. Generated by immunoSEQ multiplex PCR, the TCRdb table keeps only in-frame clones and is missing some. The repertoire holds 150,000 to 200,000 clones, with around 82% as singletons. Sequencing input: PBMCs. The receptors stem from a woman in her late teens or twenties in good health and CMV-seropositive. The conserved cysteine and the conserved F or W are not part of the CDR3 here.

j_gene | v_gene | CDR3aa
TRBJ1-5 | TRBV19 | ASSIEGGRGQPQH
TRBJ1-2 | TRBV9 | ASGGTADSISYT
TRBJ2-7 | TRBV6-6 | ASSRGNLGQVGEQY
TRBJ2-1 | TRBV25-1 | ASTPGQGWDEQF
TRBJ2-7 | TRBV6-1 | ATGGEQY
TRBJ2-3 | TRBV6-5 | ASSYSNRGGADTQY
TRBJ2-3 | TRBV19 | ASSRTRGGDTQY
TRBJ1-2 | TRBV27 | ASSLLSAGSYPYGYT
TRBJ2-5 | TRBV19 | ASSIRGRETQY
TRBJ2-3 | TRBV6-5 | ASSPDGIWGQY
TRBJ2-7 | TRBV5-1 | ASSQDRGTLSYEQY
TRBJ2-7 | TRBV6-6 | ASSYPDRDEQY
TRBJ2-2 | TRBV7-2 | ASSLRGLDTGELF
TRBJ2-4 | TRBV7-2 | ASSYRLANIQY
TRBJ2-5 | TRBV27 | ASLSGATQY
TRBJ2-1 | TRBV7-9 | ASSPFSSGKPNEQF
TRBJ2-2 | TRBV6-5 | ATSMTGTGELF
TRBJ1-1 | TRBV5-1 | ASSLAGVDEAF
TRBJ2-1 | TRBV11-3 | ASSSSGGLYNEQF
TRBJ1-2 | TRBV5-1 | ASSLGQALANYGYT
TRBJ1-6 | TRBV6-1 | ASTTGGNSPLH
TRBJ2-3 | TRBV15 | ATSRVRGRADTQY
TRBJ1-1 | TRBV6-4 | ASGVDGRWTEAF
TRBJ1-3 | TRBV5-1 | ASSRAGATNSGNTIY
TRBJ1-2 | TRBV7-2 | ATKSLDNRGYGYT